Shown below are 21 T cell receptor beta chains from a single sample sequenced in a study of T cells in Graves' hyperthyroidism and ophthalmopathy. Researchers took RNA transcripts and amplified the TCR beta CDR3 regions from them. Researchers ran a first-round RT-PCR on the TCR CDR3 using the HTBI primer set. TCRdb re-derived calls from the multiplex PCR reads in MiXCR, one entry per CDR3 protein. The sample carries some 720,000 distinct CDR3 sequences, 16% recorded once. Material for sequencing was blood. The receptors were sampled from a man aged 18 to 30 with Graves' hyperthyroidism.

This chain links TRBV10-3 with TRBJ1-1; D unresolved. Between the trimmed V and J ends, which lost 5 bases and 1 base, there was a span of 11 bases. The CDR3 has 14 residues. Germline CDR1 ENHRY, CDR2 SYGVKD. The CDR3 region has the DNA TGTGCCATCAGTCCGTGGGGTCCGAACACTGAAGCTTTCTTT. Its protein is CAISPWGPNTEAFF.

This clonotype turned up a few times. This sequence joins TRBV7-9 and TRBJ2-1; TRBD1 is a possible D gene (5 bases). V was shortened by 2 bases and J by 12 bases, with 14 bases between the two germline ends. Germline assignment: CDR1 SEHNR and CDR2 FQNEAQ (reference sequence). The CDR3 extends over 13 amino acids. The CDR3 sequence: CASSLPGLLGQFF. CDR3 in DNA: TGTGCCAGCAGCTTACCAGGGCTCCTAGGGCAGTTCTTC.

Many counts were recorded for this clonotype. The chain links TRBV7-9 to TRBJ2-7; 7 bases match TRBD2. Unmatched junction bases numbered 5, after V lost 6 bases and J lost 6 bases. This CDR3 spans 12 amino acids. Germline V gene lookup returns CDR1 SEHNR and CDR2 FQNEAQ (reference sequence). DNA for the CDR3: TGTGCCAGCAGGAGGGAGGGGAGCGAGCAGTACTTC. Protein sequence: CASRREGSEQYF.

This clonotype has ten or more counts. The chain combines TRBV18 with TRBJ2-5; 10 nucleotides align to TRBD2. V shed 3 bases, J shed 5 bases, and the junction held 6 bases outside the gene matches. This CDR3 region has 15 residues. From germline, CDR1 is KGHSH and CDR2 LQKENI. The CDR3 protein is CASSPSGTSVETQYF. The CDR3 DNA reads TGTGCCAGCTCACCTTCTGGGACTAGCGTGGAGACCCAGTACTTC.

The J gene is TRBJ2-1, the V gene TRBV20-1, with 10 bases matching TRBD2. Trimming removed 2 bases from V and 12 bases from J; junction bases left unmatched: 10. There are 14 residues in the CDR3. Germline-derived CDR1 and CDR2 are DFQATT and SNEGSKA (reference sequence). DNA for the CDR3: TGCAGTGCTAGACTCTCGAGCGGGAGGGGAGGGCAGTTCTTC. Translation gives CSARLSSGRGGQFF.

CDR3 protein: CASSQDWGFAEAFF. The CDR3 DNA sequence: TGTGCCAGCAGCCAAGATTGGGGGTTCGCTGAAGCTTTCTTT. This chain links TRBV4-2 with TRBJ1-1; D is possibly TRBD1 (5 bases). This CDR3 contains 14 residues. Deletions cut 0 bases from V and 6 bases from J, with 11 bases between. Per germline, CDR1 LGHNA and CDR2 YNFKEQ.

V usage is TRBV9 and J usage is TRBJ1-3, with D possibly matching TRBD1 (5 bases). The CDR3 runs 18 residues. With 3 bases removed from V and 0 bases from J, the gap between germline ends came to 19 bases. Germline CDR1 and CDR2: SGDLS and YYNGEE. The CDR3 region is CASSEDQGPRNSGNTIYF. CDR3 in DNA: TGTGCCAGCAGCGAGGACCAGGGACCGAGAAACTCTGGAAACACCATATATTTT.

This clonotype has only a few counts. The V and J genes are TRBV20-1 and TRBJ2-7; perhaps D is TRBD1 or TRBD2 (6 bases each). CDR1 is DFQATT and CDR2 is SNEGSKA in the germline V gene (reference sequence). The CDR3 runs 14 residues. Trimming took 4 bases from V and 7 from J, leaving 20 bases between them. For the CDR3, the DNA is TGCAGTGCTAAGAACTTACAGGGAGCGGGTGAGCAGTACTTC. This sequence encodes CSAKNLQGAGEQYF.

This clonotype was recorded a few times. The chain carries TRBV5-1 and TRBJ1-1, with no clear D. Between the trimmed V and J ends, which lost 4 bases and 4 bases, there was a span of 14 bases. The CDR3 covers 14 residues. CDR1 SGHRS and CDR2 YFSETQ come from the germline V gene. The CDR3, as DNA: TGCGCCAGCAGCCTCTCTGGCCTTCGCACTGAAGCTTTCTTT. Its translation is CASSLSGLRTEAFF.

This clonotype was found a few times. This rearrangement joins TRBV2 to TRBJ2-5; 7 nucleotides line up with TRBD1. The CDR3 is 14 residues long. Germline V gene sequence: CDR1 SNHLY, CDR2 FYNNEI. V shed 6 bases and J 2 bases; nucleotides not matched to a gene: 6. CDR3 loop: CASRGDSYQETQYF. CDR3 DNA sequence: TGTGCCAGCAGAGGGGACAGCTATCAAGAGACCCAGTACTTC.

The sample holds many counts of this clonotype. The chain links TRBV20-1 to TRBJ1-1; 12 positions match TRBD1. CDR1 and CDR2 from the germline V gene are DFQATT and SNEGSKA (reference sequence). V lost 2 bases, J lost 5 bases, and 3 bases stayed unmatched. CDR3 length equals 14 residues. As DNA, the CDR3 is TGCAGTGCTAGAAAGGGACAGGGGGCGACTGAAGCTTTCTTT. Amino acid sequence: CSARKGQGATEAFF.

This clonotype was seen only a few times. The chain has TRBV28 and TRBJ1-3; D is ambiguous. The V gene's germline CDR1 is MDHEN and CDR2 SYDVKM. V lost 5 bases to trimming and J lost 3 bases, with 14 bases between them. The CDR3 length is 15 residues. The CDR3 DNA sequence: TGTGCCAGCAGTCCCCCCCCGGGGTATGGAAACACCATATATTTT. Its protein is CASSPPPGYGNTIYF.

This clonotype was seen just once. A much larger clone differs by one base, so this may be a read error. J is TRBJ2-2 and V is TRBV7-9, with 11 bases that match TRBD1. J gave up 6 bases and V 5 bases, and 2 bases lay outside the gene matches. The germline CDR1 and CDR2 sequences are SEHNR and FQNEAQ (reference sequence). The CDR3 spans 14 residues. CDR3 protein: CASSGGQGAGELFF. As DNA, the CDR3 is TGTGCCAGCAGCGGGGGACAGGGGGCCGGGGAGCTGTTTTTT.

This clonotype was picked up many times. The rearrangement uses TRBV11-2 and TRBJ2-7; D is possibly TRBD1 (5 bases). Germline V gene data show CDR1 as SGHAT and CDR2 as FQNNGV. The CDR3 totals 15 residues. Trimming pared 4 bases from V and 0 bases from J, leaving 13 bases between. DNA of the CDR3: TGTGCCAGCAGCTGGCAGGGTCCTCCCTCCTACGAGCAGTACTTC. Translation: CASSWQGPPSYEQYF.

This clonotype showed up just a few times. DNA of the CDR3: TGTGCCAGCGGGGGAGGGCCAGATACGCAGTATTTT. Its protein product is CASGGGPDTQYF. The chain couples TRBV10-3 to TRBJ2-3; 7 bases are shared with TRBD2. V lost 10 bases and J lost 4; bases outside the gene matches: 5. CDR1 and CDR2 from the germline V gene are ENHRY and SYGVKD. This CDR3 spans 12 amino acids.

This clonotype appeared a few times. This chain uses TRBV9 with TRBJ2-7; D unresolved. The CDR3 has 15 amino acids. CDR1 and CDR2 from the germline V gene are SGDLS and YYNGEE. Trimming took 1 base from V and 5 from J, leaving 16 bases between them. The CDR3 region is CASSVQGGPTDEQYF. The CDR3 DNA reads as TGTGCCAGCAGCGTACAAGGCGGACCCACGGACGAGCAGTACTTC.

As to this clonotype: An end of the junction does not agree with germline; a read error may underlie this. J is TRBJ1-4 and V is TRBV7-9; D not certain. This CDR3 is built from 14 residues. Germline CDR1 and CDR2: SEHNR and FQNEAQ (reference sequence). CDR3: CASSEGRLNERLFF. In DNA, the CDR3 is TGTGCCAGCAGTGAAGGGCGGTTAAATGAAAGACTGTTTTTT. Combining the CDR3 with reference TRBV7-9 and TRBJ1-4 gives the whole variable domain DTGVSQNPRHKITKRGQNVTFRCDPISEHNRLYWYRQTLGQGPEFLTYFQNEAQLEKSRLLSDRFSAERPKGSFSTLEIQRTEQGDSAMYLCASSEGRLNERLFFGSGTQLSVL.

This clonotype came up many times. This sequence joins TRBV5-1 and TRBJ2-7; 10 bases line up with TRBD2. The germline gives CDR1 SGHRS, CDR2 YFSETQ. This CDR3 comprises 15 residues. V dropped 1 base and J dropped 6; count of bases not matched to a gene: 7. The CDR3 DNA is TGCGCCAGCAGCTTGACTAGCGGGATAGTAAGCGAGCAGTACTTC. Its protein product is CASSLTSGIVSEQYF.

This clonotype was recorded many times. This chain joins TRBV7-2 and TRBJ2-5, with TRBD2 identical over 10 bases. Unmatched junction bases numbered 7, after V lost 7 bases and J lost 5 bases. Germline CDR1 and CDR2: SGHTA and FQGNSA. The CDR3 sequence is 14 residues long. CDR3 sequence reads: CASTESGRGETQYF. CDR3 in DNA: TGTGCCAGCACGGAAAGCGGGAGGGGGGAGACCCAGTACTTC.

The chain recombines TRBV5-6 with TRBJ2-1, with TRBD2 as a possible D gene (6 bases). Germline CDR1 is SGHDT and CDR2 is YYEEEE. Trimming removed 6 bases from V and 4 bases from J, with 14 bases in between. This CDR3 has 14 residues. In DNA form, the CDR3 reads TGTGCCAGCACCCGGACTATCGAGTACAATGAGCAGTTCTTC. Residues: CASTRTIEYNEQFF.

This clonotype was picked up many times. The CDR3 loop reads CASSPNGDTQYF. For the CDR3, the DNA is TGTGCCAGCAGCCCGAACGGGGATACGCAGTATTTT. This chain joins TRBV7-9 and TRBJ2-3; no reliable D call. Trimming took off 5 bases at V and 6 bases at J, with 9 bases between the two ends. CDR1 is SEHNR, CDR2 FQNEAQ, per germline (reference sequence). The CDR3 is 12 residues long.